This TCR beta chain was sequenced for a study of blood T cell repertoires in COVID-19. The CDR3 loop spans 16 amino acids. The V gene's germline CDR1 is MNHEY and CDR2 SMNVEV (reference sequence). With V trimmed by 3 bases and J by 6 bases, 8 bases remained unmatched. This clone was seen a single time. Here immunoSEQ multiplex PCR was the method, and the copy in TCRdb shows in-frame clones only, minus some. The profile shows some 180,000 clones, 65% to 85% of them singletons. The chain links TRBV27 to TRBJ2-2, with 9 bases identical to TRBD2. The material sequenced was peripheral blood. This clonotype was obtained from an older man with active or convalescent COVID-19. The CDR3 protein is CASSLVAGVNSGELFF. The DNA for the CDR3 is TGTGCCAGCAGTTTGGTAGCGGGAGTAAATTCCGGGGAGCTGTTTTTT.